This is a list of T cell receptor beta chains from one sample in a study of early T cells in non-severe SARS-CoV-2 infection. Each CDR3 protein gets one entry after TCRdb re-called the 5' RACE reads with MiXCR. The table lists around 99,000 distinct CDR3 sequences, approximately 12% of them singletons. Sequenced: whole blood. These receptors were obtained from an adult who was a healthcare worker with PCR-confirmed SARS-CoV-2 infection or an uninfected control (not recorded which). CDR3s include the opening cysteine and the closing phenylalanine or tryptophan. D genes are given only for firm matches. Part of the rows lack a size; the others show once, few, many or a class for expanded clones.

clone_size d_call j_call v_call cdr3_aa cdr3_nt
NA NA TRBJ1-6 TRBV4-3 CASSQDAVGTNSPLHF TGCGCCAGCAGCCAAGATGCCGTGGGAACTAATTCACCCCTCCACTTT
NA NA TRBJ2-1 TRBV10-3 CAISRGDEQFF TGTGCCATCAGCCGAGGAGATGAGCAGTTCTTC
many NA TRBJ2-1 TRBV12-5 CASGLGNNEQFF TGTGCTAGTGGTTTGGGGAACAATGAGCAGTTCTTC
many NA TRBJ1-1 TRBV4-1 CASRAPGLKAFF TGCGCCAGCAGAGCACCGGGGCTTAAAGCTTTCTTT
few NA TRBJ2-5 TRBV20-1 CSARDGTQRETQYF TGCAGTGCTAGAGATGGAACCCAACGAGAGACCCAGTACTTC
many NA TRBJ2-1 TRBV10-2 CASSESGWQYNEQFF TGCGCCAGCAGTGAGTCGGGGTGGCAATACAATGAGCAGTTCTTC
few NA TRBJ1-2 TRBV10-3 CAIKSQDSDRYTF TGTGCCATCAAAAGTCAGGACAGCGATCGCTACACCTTC
many NA TRBJ2-3 TRBV7-9 CASSLGLFTDTQYF TGTGCCAGCAGCTTAGGACTTTTCACAGATACGCAGTATTTT
many NA TRBJ2-1 TRBV12-3/TRBV12-4 CASGGAAAEQFF TGTGCCAGCGGAGGAGCAGCCGCTGAGCAGTTCTTC
NA TRBD2 TRBJ2-5 TRBV27 CASSEKSGRAGETQYF TGTGCCAGCAGTGAAAAAAGCGGGAGGGCCGGAGAGACCCAGTACTTC
few NA TRBJ2-4 TRBV4-1 CASSQDDGNIQYF TGCGCCAGCAGCCAAGATGACGGAAACATTCAGTACTTC
NA NA TRBJ2-3 TRBV20-1 CGLRGGDTQYF TGCGGCTTGAGAGGGGGGGATACGCAGTATTTT
many TRBD1 TRBJ2-7 TRBV6-6 CASRRGQGSYEQYF TGTGCCAGCAGAAGGGGGCAGGGAAGCTACGAGCAGTACTTC
NA TRBD2 TRBJ2-7 TRBV7-2 CASSFKAGASYEQYF TGTGCCAGCAGCTTCAAGGCGGGAGCGAGCTACGAGCAGTACTTC
NA NA TRBJ2-1 TRBV19 CASRTGTEGEQFF TGTGCCAGTAGGACCGGGACCGAGGGTGAGCAGTTCTTC
many NA TRBJ2-5 TRBV4-3 CASSQEEEETQYF TGCGCCAGCAGCCAAGAGGAAGAAGAGACCCAGTACTTC
few NA TRBJ1-5 TRBV3-1 CASSQGGDQPQHF TGTGCCAGCAGCCAAGGCGGCGATCAGCCCCAGCATTTT
NA TRBD2 TRBJ2-7 TRBV20-1 CSAPRPGLANHEQYF TGCAGTGCTCCCCGTCCGGGACTAGCGAACCACGAGCAGTACTTC
many NA TRBJ2-3 TRBV7-9 CASSSTSTTDTQYF TGTGCCAGCAGCTCCACTAGTACCACAGATACGCAGTATTTT
NA NA TRBJ1-5 TRBV29-1 CSVPQVSNQPQHF TGCAGCGTCCCACAAGTTAGCAATCAGCCCCAGCATTTT
few NA TRBJ2-2 TRBV7-6 CASSLAGGNTGELFF TGTGCCAGCAGCTTAGCGGGAGGGAACACCGGGGAGCTGTTTTTT
NA NA TRBJ2-5 TRBV7-9 CASMTPRRALVETQYF TGTGCCAGCATGACACCCCGCCGGGCTCTGGTGGAGACCCAGTACTTC
NA TRBD1 TRBJ2-2 TRBV7-2 CASSFDRDTGELFF TGTGCCAGCAGCTTTGACAGGGACACCGGGGAGCTGTTTTTT
many NA TRBJ1-2 TRBV12-3/TRBV12-4 CASTPGPHYGYTF TGTGCCAGCACACCCGGGCCTCACTATGGCTACACCTTC
many TRBD1 TRBJ1-1 TRBV14 CASSLRGYTEAFF TGTGCCAGCAGCCTCAGGGGGTACACTGAAGCTTTCTTT
NA NA TRBJ1-3 TRBV2 CASTGSGNTIYF TGTGCCAGTACAGGGTCTGGAAACACCATATATTTT
NA NA TRBJ2-4 TRBV3-1 CASSYSDLAKNIQYF TGTGCCAGCAGCTACTCAGACCTAGCCAAAAACATTCAGTACTTC
few NA TRBJ1-4 TRBV1 CTSSHLNERGNEKLFF TGCACCAGCAGCCACCTGAACGAGAGGGGAAATGAAAAACTGTTTTTT
few TRBD2 TRBJ2-5 TRBV11-2 CASSLEAPGRTRGETQYF TGTGCCAGCAGCTTAGAGGCCCCTGGGAGGACTAGGGGAGAGACCCAGTACTTC
few NA TRBJ2-6 TRBV5-1 CASSLDVSGANVLTF TGCGCCAGCAGCTTGGATGTCTCTGGGGCCAACGTCCTGACTTTC
NA NA TRBJ1-1 TRBV10-3 CAIGPRNTEAFF TGTGCCATCGGACCCAGGAACACTGAAGCTTTCTTT
NA NA TRBJ2-2 TRBV28 CASSLRWGGELAPRTGELFF TGTGCCAGCAGTTTACGGTGGGGCGGGGAGTTGGCGCCCCGCACCGGGGAGCTGTTTTTT
NA NA TRBJ1-2 TRBV29-1 CSVEVNKDGYTF TGCAGCGTTGAAGTGAATAAGGATGGCTACACCTTC
few NA TRBJ2-5 TRBV12-3/TRBV12-4 CASSRSTILALVGETQYF TGTGCCAGCAGTCGCTCGACCATTCTAGCGTTGGTAGGGGAGACCCAGTACTTC
NA NA TRBJ2-2 TRBV28 CASRTPVGELFF TGTGCCAGCAGAACTCCAGTCGGGGAGCTGTTTTTT
few TRBD1 TRBJ1-1 TRBV20-1 CSAPGGFRGTEAFF TGCAGTGCGCCAGGGGGCTTCAGGGGCACTGAAGCTTTCTTT
many NA TRBJ2-1 TRBV27 CASSPMGGIDEQFF TGTGCCAGCAGTCCAATGGGTGGGATTGATGAGCAGTTCTTC
few NA TRBJ1-4 TRBV7-9 CASSRYDTPVNEKLFF TGTGCCAGCAGCCGTTACGACACCCCCGTAAATGAAAAACTGTTTTTT
NA TRBD1 TRBJ2-3 TRBV12-3/TRBV12-4 CASSTRQGKDTQYF TGTGCCAGCAGCACAAGACAGGGAAAAGATACGCAGTATTTT
NA NA TRBJ2-7 TRBV6-6 CASSSGGRQYEQYF TGTGCCAGCAGCTCCGGTGGTCGCCAGTACGAGCAGTACTTC
few NA TRBJ2-5 TRBV15 CATSSFLEGVETQYF TGTGCCACCAGCAGTTTCCTAGAAGGGGTAGAGACCCAGTACTTC
few NA TRBJ2-5 TRBV19 CASSIAGVGEETQYF TGTGCCAGTAGTATAGCCGGGGTAGGAGAAGAGACCCAGTACTTC
many TRBD2 TRBJ2-7 TRBV10-3 CAISESILAVSYGQYF TGTGCCATCAGTGAGTCGATTCTAGCGGTATCGTACGGGCAGTACTTC
NA TRBD2 TRBJ2-7 TRBV7-2 CASSLLAGGTNEQYF TGTGCCAGCAGCTTATTGGCGGGAGGTACCAACGAGCAGTACTTC
NA TRBD2 TRBJ2-5 TRBV9 CASSTSGEETQYF TGTGCCAGCAGCACTAGCGGGGAAGAGACCCAGTACTTC
few TRBD1 TRBJ1-4 TRBV13 CASSGGGTGDEKLFF TGTGCCAGCAGCGGCGGGGGGACAGGGGATGAAAAACTGTTTTTT
many NA TRBJ2-3 TRBV10-1 CASSDLADTQYF TGCGCCAGCAGTGATTTGGCAGATACGCAGTATTTT
NA TRBD2 TRBJ2-3 TRBV9 CASSVGPSGTGTDTQYF TGTGCCAGCAGCGTAGGGCCTAGCGGGACGGGCACAGATACGCAGTATTTT
many NA TRBJ2-1 TRBV3-1 CASSPPKVTYNEQFF TGTGCCAGCAGCCCACCCAAAGTTACCTACAATGAGCAGTTCTTC